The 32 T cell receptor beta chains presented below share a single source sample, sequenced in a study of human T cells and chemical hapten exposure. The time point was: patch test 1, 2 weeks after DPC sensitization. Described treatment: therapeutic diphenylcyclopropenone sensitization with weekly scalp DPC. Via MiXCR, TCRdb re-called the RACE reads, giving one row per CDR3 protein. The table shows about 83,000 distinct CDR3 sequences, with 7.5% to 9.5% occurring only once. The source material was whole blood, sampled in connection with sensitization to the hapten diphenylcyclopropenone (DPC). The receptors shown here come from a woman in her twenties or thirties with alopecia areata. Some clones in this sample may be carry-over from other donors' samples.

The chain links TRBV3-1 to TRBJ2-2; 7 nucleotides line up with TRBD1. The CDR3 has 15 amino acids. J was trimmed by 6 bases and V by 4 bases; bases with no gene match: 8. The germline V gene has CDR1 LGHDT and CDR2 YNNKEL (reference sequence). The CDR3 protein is CASSPLDRASGELFF. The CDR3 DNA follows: TGTGCCAGCAGCCCCCTAGACAGGGCGTCCGGGGAGCTGTTTTTT. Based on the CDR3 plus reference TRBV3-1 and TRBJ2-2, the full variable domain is DTAVSQTPKYLVTQMGNDKSIKCEQNLGHDTMYWYKQDSKKFLKIMFSYNNKELIINETVPNRFSPKSPDKAHLNLHINSLELGDSAVYFCASSPLDRASGELFFGEGSRLTVL.

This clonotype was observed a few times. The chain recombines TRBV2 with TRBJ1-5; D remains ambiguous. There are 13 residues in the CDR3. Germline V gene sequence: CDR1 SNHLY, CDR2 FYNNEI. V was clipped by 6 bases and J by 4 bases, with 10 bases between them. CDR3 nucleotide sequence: TGTGCCAGCAGGGACGACAAGAATCAGCCCCAGCATTTT. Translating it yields CASRDDKNQPQHF.

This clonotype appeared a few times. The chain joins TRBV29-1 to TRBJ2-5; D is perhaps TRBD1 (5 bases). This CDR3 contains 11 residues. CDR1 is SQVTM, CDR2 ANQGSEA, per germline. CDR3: CSGAQPETQYF. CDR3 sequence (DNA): TGCAGTGGGGCTCAGCCCGAGACCCAGTACTTC.

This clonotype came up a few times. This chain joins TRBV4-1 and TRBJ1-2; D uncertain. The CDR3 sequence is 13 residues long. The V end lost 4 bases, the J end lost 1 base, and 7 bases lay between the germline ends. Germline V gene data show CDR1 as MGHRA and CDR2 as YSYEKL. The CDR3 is CASSPPSNYGYTF. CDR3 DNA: TGCGCCAGCAGCCCACCAAGTAACTATGGCTACACCTTC.

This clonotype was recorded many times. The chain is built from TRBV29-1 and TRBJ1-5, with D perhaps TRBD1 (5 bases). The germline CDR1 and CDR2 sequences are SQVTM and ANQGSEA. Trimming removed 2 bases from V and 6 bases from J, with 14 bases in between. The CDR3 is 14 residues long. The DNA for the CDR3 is TGCAGCGTTGAAATTGTAGGGGACGGTCAGCCCCAGCATTTT. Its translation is CSVEIVGDGQPQHF.

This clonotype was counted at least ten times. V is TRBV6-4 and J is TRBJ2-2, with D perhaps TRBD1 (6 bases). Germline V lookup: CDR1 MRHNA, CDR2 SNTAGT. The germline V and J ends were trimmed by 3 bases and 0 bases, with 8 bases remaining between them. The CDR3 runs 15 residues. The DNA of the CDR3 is TGTGCCAGCAGTGAGGGGGCAGCGAACACCGGGGAGCTGTTTTTT. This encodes CASSEGAANTGELFF.

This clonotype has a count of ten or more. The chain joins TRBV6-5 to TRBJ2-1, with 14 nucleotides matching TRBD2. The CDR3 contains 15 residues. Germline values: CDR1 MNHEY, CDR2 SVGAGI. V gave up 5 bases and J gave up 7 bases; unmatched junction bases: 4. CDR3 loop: CASSAGTSGGNEQFF. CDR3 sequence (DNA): TGTGCCAGCAGTGCCGGGACTAGCGGGGGTAATGAGCAGTTCTTC.

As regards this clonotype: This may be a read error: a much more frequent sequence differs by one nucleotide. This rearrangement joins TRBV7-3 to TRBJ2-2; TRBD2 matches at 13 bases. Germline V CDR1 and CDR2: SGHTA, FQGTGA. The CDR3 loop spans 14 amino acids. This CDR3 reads CVSETSGGIGELFF. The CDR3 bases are TGTGTCAGCGAGACTAGCGGGGGGATCGGGGAGCTGTTTTTT. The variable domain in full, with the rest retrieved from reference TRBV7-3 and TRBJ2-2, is GAGVSQTPSNKVTEKGKYVELRCDPISGHTALYWYRQSLGQGPEFLIYFQGTGAADDSGLPNDRFFAVRPEGSVSTLKIQRTERGDSAVYLCVSETSGGIGELFFGEGSRLTVL.

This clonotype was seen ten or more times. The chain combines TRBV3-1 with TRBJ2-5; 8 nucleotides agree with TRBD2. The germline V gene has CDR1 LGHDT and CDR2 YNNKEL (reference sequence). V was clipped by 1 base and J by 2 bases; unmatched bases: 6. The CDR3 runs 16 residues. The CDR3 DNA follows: TGTGCCAGCAGCCAAGCGCTTAGCGGGGATCAAGAGACCCAGTACTTC. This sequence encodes CASSQALSGDQETQYF.

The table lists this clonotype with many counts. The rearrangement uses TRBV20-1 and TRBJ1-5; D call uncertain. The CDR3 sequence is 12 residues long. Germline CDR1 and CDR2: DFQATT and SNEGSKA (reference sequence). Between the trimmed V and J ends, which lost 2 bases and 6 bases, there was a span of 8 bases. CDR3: CSARMAGQPQHF. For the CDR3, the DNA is TGCAGTGCTAGAATGGCGGGTCAGCCCCAGCATTTT.

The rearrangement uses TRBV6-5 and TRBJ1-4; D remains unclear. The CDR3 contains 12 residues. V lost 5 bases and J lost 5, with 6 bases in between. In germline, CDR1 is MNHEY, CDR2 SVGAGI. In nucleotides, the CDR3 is TGTGCCAGCAGTAGAAGGAATGAAAAACTGTTTTTT. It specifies CASSRRNEKLFF.

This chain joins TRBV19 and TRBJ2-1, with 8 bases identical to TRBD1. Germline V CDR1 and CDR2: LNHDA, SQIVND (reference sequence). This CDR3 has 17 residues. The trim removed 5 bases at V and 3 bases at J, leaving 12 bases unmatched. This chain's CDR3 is CASSRTGTRLLYNEQFF. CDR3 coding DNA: TGTGCCAGTAGTCGGACAGGGACCCGATTACTCTACAATGAGCAGTTCTTC.

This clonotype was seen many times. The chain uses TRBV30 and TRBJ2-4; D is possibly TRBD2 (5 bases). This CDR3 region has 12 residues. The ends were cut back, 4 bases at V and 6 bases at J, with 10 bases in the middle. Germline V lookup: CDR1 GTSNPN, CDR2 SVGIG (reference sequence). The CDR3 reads CAWTPEGNIQYF. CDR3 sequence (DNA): TGTGCCTGGACGCCCGAGGGAAACATTCAGTACTTC.

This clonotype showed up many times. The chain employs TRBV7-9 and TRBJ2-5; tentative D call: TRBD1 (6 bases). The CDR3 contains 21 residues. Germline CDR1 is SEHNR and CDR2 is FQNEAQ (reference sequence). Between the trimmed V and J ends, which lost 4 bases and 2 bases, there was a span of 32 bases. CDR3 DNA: TGTGCCAGCAGCTCCTTCTGGCAGGGCTTTTCTGGACAGTACTTACAAGAGACCCAGTACTTC. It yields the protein CASSSFWQGFSGQYLQETQYF.

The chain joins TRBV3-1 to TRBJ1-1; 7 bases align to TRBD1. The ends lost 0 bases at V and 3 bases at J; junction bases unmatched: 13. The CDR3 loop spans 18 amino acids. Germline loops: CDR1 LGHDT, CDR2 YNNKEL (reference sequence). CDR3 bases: TGTGCCAGCAGCCAAGATCGAAAACAGGGGACCCGAGACACTGAAGCTTTCTTT. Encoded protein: CASSQDRKQGTRDTEAFF.

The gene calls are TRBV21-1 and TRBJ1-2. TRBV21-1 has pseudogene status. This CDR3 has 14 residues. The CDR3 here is CASSKARTSYGYTF. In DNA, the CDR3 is TGTGCCAGCAGCAAAGCGCGTACATCCTATGGCTACACCTTC.

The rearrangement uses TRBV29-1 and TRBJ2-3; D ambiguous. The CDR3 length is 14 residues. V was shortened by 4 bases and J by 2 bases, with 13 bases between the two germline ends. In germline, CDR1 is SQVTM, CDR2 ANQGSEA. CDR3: CSVASGGITDTQYF. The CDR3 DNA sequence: TGCAGCGTTGCCTCCGGCGGCATCACAGATACGCAGTATTTT.

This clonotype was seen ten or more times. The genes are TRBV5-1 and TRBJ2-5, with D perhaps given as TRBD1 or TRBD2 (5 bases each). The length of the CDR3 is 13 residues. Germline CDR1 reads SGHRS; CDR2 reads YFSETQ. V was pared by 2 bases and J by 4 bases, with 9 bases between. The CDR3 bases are TGCGCCAGCAGCTTAGAGGGGTCAGAGACCCAGTACTTC. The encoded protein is CASSLEGSETQYF.

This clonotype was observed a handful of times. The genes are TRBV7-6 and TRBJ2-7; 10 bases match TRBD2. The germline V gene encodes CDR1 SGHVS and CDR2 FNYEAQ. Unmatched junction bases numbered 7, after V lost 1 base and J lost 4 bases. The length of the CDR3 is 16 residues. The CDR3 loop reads CASSLEVSSGGYEQYF. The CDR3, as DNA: TGTGCCAGCAGCTTAGAAGTGTCTAGCGGGGGTTACGAGCAGTACTTC.

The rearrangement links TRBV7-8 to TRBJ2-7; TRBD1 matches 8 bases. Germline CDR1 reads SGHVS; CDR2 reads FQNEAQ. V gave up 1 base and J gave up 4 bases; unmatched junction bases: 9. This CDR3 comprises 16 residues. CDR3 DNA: TGTGCCAGCAGCTTAGGGGACAGGAGGTTGGGTTACGAGCAGTACTTC. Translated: CASSLGDRRLGYEQYF.

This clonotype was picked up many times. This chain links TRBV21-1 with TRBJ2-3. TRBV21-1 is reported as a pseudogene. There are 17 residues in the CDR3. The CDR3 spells CASYNDGGVDGTDTQYF. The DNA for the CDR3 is TGTGCCAGCTACAATGATGGTGGGGTAGATGGCACAGATACGCAGTATTTT.

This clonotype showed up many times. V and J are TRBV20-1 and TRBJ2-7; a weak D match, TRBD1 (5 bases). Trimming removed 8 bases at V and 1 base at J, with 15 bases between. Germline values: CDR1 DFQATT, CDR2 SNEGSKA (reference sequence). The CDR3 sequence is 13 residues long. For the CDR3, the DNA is TGCAGTTCCACAGGCGACCTTTCCTACGAGCAGTACTTC. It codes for CSSTGDLSYEQYF.

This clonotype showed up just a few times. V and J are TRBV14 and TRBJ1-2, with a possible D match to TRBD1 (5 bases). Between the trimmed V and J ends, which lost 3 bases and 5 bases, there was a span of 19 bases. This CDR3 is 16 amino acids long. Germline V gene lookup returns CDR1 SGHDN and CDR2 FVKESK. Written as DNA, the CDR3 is TGTGCCAGCAGCCATTTCCCGGGACCGTCCGGATATGGCTACACCTTC. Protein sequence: CASSHFPGPSGYGYTF.

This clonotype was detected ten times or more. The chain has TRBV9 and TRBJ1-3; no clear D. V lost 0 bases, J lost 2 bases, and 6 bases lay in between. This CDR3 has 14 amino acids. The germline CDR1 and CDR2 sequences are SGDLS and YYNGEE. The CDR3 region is CASSVGGPGNTIYF. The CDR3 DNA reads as TGTGCCAGCAGCGTAGGCGGTCCTGGAAACACCATATATTTT.

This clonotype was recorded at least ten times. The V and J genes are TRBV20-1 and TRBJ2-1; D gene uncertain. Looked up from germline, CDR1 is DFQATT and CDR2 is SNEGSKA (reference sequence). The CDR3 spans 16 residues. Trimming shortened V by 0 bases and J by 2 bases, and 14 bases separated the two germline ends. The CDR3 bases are TGCAGTGCTAGAGATAGGTCAGGTTTCACCTACAATGAGCAGTTCTTC. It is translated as CSARDRSGFTYNEQFF.

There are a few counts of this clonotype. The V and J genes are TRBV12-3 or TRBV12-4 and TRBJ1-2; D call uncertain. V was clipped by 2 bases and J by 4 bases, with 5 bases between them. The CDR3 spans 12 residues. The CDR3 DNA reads TGTGCCAGCAGTTTACGTGGCTATGGCTACACCTTC. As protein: CASSLRGYGYTF.

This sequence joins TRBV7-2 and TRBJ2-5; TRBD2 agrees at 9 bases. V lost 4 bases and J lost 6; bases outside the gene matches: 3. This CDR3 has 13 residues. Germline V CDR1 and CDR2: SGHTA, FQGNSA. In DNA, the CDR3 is TGTGCCAGCAGCTCCGGGACTAGCCAGACCCAGTACTTC. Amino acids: CASSSGTSQTQYF.

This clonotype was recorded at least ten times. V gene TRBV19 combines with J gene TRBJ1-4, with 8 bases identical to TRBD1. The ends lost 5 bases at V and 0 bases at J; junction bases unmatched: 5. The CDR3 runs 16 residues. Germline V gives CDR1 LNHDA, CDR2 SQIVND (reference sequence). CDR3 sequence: CASSGGQASTNEKLFF. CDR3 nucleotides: TGTGCCAGTAGTGGGGGACAGGCGTCAACTAATGAAAAACTGTTTTTT.

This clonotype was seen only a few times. The CDR3 nucleotides are TGTGCCAGCAGCCCCGTAGCCGTTGAAGCTTTCTTT. This codes for CASSPVAVEAFF. This rearrangement joins TRBV6-6 to TRBJ1-1; D call uncertain. This CDR3 has 12 residues. V was shortened by 6 bases and J by 7 bases, with 12 bases between the two germline ends. In germline, CDR1 is MNHNY, CDR2 SVGAGI (reference sequence).

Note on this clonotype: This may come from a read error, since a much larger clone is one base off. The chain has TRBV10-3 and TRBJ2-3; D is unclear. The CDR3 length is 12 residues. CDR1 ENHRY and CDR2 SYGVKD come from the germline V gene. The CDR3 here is CASRTYTETQYF. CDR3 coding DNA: TGTGCTAGCAGGACCTACACAGAAACGCAGTATTTT.

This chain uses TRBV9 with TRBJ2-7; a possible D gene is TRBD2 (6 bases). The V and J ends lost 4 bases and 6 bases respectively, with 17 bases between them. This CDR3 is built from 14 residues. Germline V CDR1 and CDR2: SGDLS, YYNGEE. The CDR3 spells CASSLGLAPSEQYF. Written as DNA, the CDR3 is TGTGCCAGCAGCTTGGGACTGGCTCCCTCCGAGCAGTACTTC.

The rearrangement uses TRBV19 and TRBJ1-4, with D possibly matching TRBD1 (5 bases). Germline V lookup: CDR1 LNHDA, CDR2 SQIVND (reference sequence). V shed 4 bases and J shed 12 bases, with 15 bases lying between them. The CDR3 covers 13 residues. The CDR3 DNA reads TGTGCCAGTAGTAGTGGGGTGGGGACGGAACTGTTTTTT. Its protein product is CASSSGVGTELFF.